This is a list of T cell receptor beta chains from one sample in a study of blood T cells in healthy people across ages. TCRdb redid the calling of the 5' RACE reads with MiXCR, one entry per CDR3 protein. The table includes around 650,000 distinct CDR3 sequences, about 30% detected once. Sequenced: blood. Every receptor here comes from an elderly woman in good health. CDR3s include the opening cysteine and the closing phenylalanine or tryptophan. A D gene is named only where the DNA matches it firmly. Clone size is not always given. Where it is, it says once, few, many or a class for expanded clones.

CDR3: CASSHMNTEAFF; DNA: TGTGCCAGCAGCCATATGAACACTGAAGCTTTCTTT; J: TRBJ1-1; size: many; D: NA; V: TRBV6-6; length: 12
CDR3: CASSNRDRGYNEQFF; DNA: TGTGCCAGCAGTAACCGGGACAGGGGTTACAATGAGCAGTTCTTC; J: TRBJ2-1; size: many; D: TRBD1; V: TRBV12-3/TRBV12-4; length: 15
CDR3: CASSLASPRNEQFF; DNA: TGCGCCAGCAGCTTGGCCAGCCCGAGAAATGAGCAGTTCTTC; J: TRBJ2-1; size: NA; D: NA; V: TRBV5-1; length: 14
CDR3: CASSLGGGRRNEQFF; DNA: TGTGCCAGCAGCTTAGGCGGGGGGCGTCGCAATGAGCAGTTCTTC; J: TRBJ2-1; size: few; D: TRBD2; V: TRBV7-8; length: 15
CDR3: CASSLGTKVNSPLHF; DNA: TGCGCCAGCAGCTTGGGGACAAAGGTTAATTCACCCCTCCACTTT; J: TRBJ1-6; size: few; D: NA; V: TRBV5-1; length: 15
CDR3: CASSYSGLAYEQYF; DNA: TGTGCCAGCAGTTATTCCGGACTCGCTTACGAGCAGTACTTC; J: TRBJ2-7; size: many; D: NA; V: TRBV6-5; length: 14
CDR3: CASSQDLRNQPQHF; DNA: TGCGCCAGCAGCCAAGATTTGCGTAACCAGCCCCAGCATTTT; J: TRBJ1-5; size: many; D: NA; V: TRBV4-1; length: 14
CDR3: CASSNRLAILTDTQYF; DNA: TGTGCCAGCAGTAACCGACTAGCGATCCTCACAGATACGCAGTATTTT; J: TRBJ2-3; size: once; D: TRBD2; V: TRBV12-3/TRBV12-4; length: 16
CDR3: CASSEGGNPYEQYF; DNA: TGCGCCAGCAGTGAGGGCGGGAACCCCTACGAGCAGTACTTC; J: TRBJ2-7; size: few; D: NA; V: TRBV10-1; length: 14
CDR3: CASSLGTGRAYEQYF; DNA: TGTGCCAGCAGCCTAGGGACAGGGAGGGCCTACGAGCAGTACTTC; J: TRBJ2-7; size: NA; D: TRBD1; V: TRBV7-9; length: 15
CDR3: CASGKSFRGPYEQYF; DNA: TGTGCTAGTGGTAAATCATTCAGGGGACCCTACGAGCAGTACTTC; J: TRBJ2-7; size: many; D: NA; V: TRBV12-5; length: 15
CDR3: CASSPGLGETQYF; DNA: TGTGCCAGCTCACCTGGACTAGGAGAGACCCAGTACTTC; J: TRBJ2-5; size: few; D: TRBD2; V: TRBV18; length: 13
CDR3: CASSLRPRGGAYNEQFF; DNA: TGCGCCAGCAGCTTGCGTCCGCGGGGGGGCGCCTACAATGAGCAGTTCTTC; J: TRBJ2-1; size: many; D: TRBD2; V: TRBV5-1; length: 17
CDR3: CAISEIDRREAFF; DNA: TGTGCCATCAGTGAGATTGACAGGAGGGAAGCTTTCTTT; J: TRBJ1-1; size: few; D: NA; V: TRBV10-3; length: 13
CDR3: CASSLIGQGGNEQFF; DNA: TGTGCCAGCAGCTTAATAGGCCAGGGTGGGAATGAGCAGTTCTTC; J: TRBJ2-1; size: NA; D: NA; V: TRBV7-3; length: 15
CDR3: CASSLGWDSLYGYTF; DNA: TGCGCCAGCAGCTTGGGATGGGACAGTCTATATGGCTACACCTTC; J: TRBJ1-2; size: NA; D: TRBD1; V: TRBV5-1; length: 15
CDR3: CATTRSGRTDTRYF; DNA: TGTGCCACCACCCGTTCAGGCAGGACAGATACGCGGTATTTT; J: TRBJ2-3; size: few; D: NA; V: TRBV6-2/TRBV6-3; length: 14
CDR3: CASSSQGGWGQPQHF; DNA: TGTGCCAGCAGTTCACAGGGCGGTTGGGGTCAGCCCCAGCATTTT; J: TRBJ1-5; size: many; D: NA; V: TRBV28; length: 15
CDR3: CASSLIQAAEAFF; DNA: TGTGCCAGCAGTTTAATCCAGGCGGCTGAAGCTTTCTTT; J: TRBJ1-1; size: NA; D: NA; V: TRBV12-3/TRBV12-4; length: 13
CDR3: CASSLLGGYEQYF; DNA: TGTGCCAGCAGCCTCCTAGGGGGCTACGAGCAGTACTTC; J: TRBJ2-7; size: many; D: NA; V: TRBV7-3; length: 13
CDR3: CASSPTVEEQYF; DNA: TGTGCCAGCAGCCCTACGGTGGAAGAGCAGTACTTC; J: TRBJ2-5; size: few; D: NA; V: TRBV7-2; length: 12
CDR3: CASSVEGQNQETQYF; DNA: TGTGCCAGCAGCGTAGAAGGACAGAACCAAGAGACCCAGTACTTC; J: TRBJ2-5; size: many; D: NA; V: TRBV9; length: 15
CDR3: CASSLPRQGAGEQYF; DNA: TGTGCCAGCAGTTTGCCTCGACAGGGGGCAGGTGAGCAGTACTTC; J: TRBJ2-7; size: many; D: TRBD1; V: TRBV28; length: 15
CDR3: CASTYGQGSSYEQYF; DNA: TGTGCCAGCACCTATGGACAGGGAAGCTCCTACGAGCAGTACTTC; J: TRBJ2-7; size: NA; D: TRBD1; V: TRBV6-5; length: 15
CDR3: CASSDERGRRAFF; DNA: TGTGCCAGCAGCGACGAAAGGGGGCGCCGAGCTTTCTTT; J: TRBJ1-1; size: few; D: TRBD1; V: TRBV28; length: 13
CDR3: CASSPPPRGRETQYF; DNA: TGTGCCAGCAGCCCCCCTCCCAGGGGGCGGGAGACCCAGTACTTC; J: TRBJ2-5; size: many; D: TRBD1; V: TRBV5-6; length: 15
CDR3: CASTVYPGQSYGYTF; DNA: TGTGCCAGCACAGTATATCCGGGACAGTCCTATGGCTACACCTTC; J: TRBJ1-2; size: NA; D: TRBD1; V: TRBV19; length: 15
CDR3: CSMVGGGGTEAFF; DNA: TGCAGCATGGTGGGGGGGGGAGGGACTGAAGCTTTCTTT; J: TRBJ1-1; size: few; D: NA; V: TRBV29-1; length: 13
CDR3: CASSLAGSAEDEHFF; DNA: TGTGCCAGCAGCTTGGCGGGGTCAGCGGAGGATGAGCACTTCTTC; J: TRBJ2-1; size: NA; D: NA; V: TRBV7-9; length: 15
CDR3: CASSLGIAGVQVEQYF; DNA: TGTGCCAGCAGCTTAGGAATCGCAGGGGTACAGGTCGAGCAGTACTTC; J: TRBJ2-7; size: many; D: NA; V: TRBV7-6; length: 16
CDR3: CAIRDSSRSYNEQFF; DNA: TGTGCCATCCGGGACTCGTCTCGGTCCTACAATGAGCAGTTCTTC; J: TRBJ2-1; size: many; D: NA; V: TRBV10-3; length: 15
CDR3: CASSLNPPDVGTDTQYF; DNA: TGTGCCAGCAGCTTAAATCCTCCGGATGTTGGGACAGATACGCAGTATTTT; J: TRBJ2-3; size: many; D: NA; V: TRBV7-3; length: 17